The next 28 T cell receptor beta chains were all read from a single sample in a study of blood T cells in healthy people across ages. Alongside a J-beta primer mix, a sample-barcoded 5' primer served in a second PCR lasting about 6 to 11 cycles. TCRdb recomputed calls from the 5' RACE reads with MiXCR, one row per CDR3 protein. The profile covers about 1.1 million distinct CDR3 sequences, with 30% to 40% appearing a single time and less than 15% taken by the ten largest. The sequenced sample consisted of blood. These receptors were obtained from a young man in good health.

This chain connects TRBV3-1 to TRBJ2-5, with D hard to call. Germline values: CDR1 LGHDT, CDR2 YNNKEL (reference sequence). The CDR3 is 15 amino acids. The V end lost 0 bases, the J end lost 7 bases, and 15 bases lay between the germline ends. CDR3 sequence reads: CASSQDSSSTRTQYF. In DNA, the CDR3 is TGTGCCAGCAGCCAAGATAGCTCCAGCACGCGGACCCAGTACTTC.

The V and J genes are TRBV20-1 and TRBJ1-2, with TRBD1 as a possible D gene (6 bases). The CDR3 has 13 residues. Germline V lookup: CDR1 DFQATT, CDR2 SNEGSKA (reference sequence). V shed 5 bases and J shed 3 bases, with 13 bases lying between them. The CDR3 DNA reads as TGCAGTGCTGCCCCGGCAGGGGACTATGGCTACACCTTC. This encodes CSAAPAGDYGYTF.

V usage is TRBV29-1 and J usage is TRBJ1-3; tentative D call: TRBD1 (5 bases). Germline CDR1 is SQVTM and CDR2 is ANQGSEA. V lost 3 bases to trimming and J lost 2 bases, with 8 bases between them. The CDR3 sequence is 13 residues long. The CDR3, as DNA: TGCAGCGTTGATCAAGGGGCTGGAAACACCATATATTTT. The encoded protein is CSVDQGAGNTIYF.

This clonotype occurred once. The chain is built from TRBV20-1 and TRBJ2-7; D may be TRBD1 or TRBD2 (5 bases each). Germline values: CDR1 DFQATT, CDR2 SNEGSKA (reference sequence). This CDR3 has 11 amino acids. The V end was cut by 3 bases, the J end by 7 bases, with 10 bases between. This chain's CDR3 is CSARKGREQYF. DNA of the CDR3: TGCAGTGCTAGGAAGGGACGGGAGCAGTACTTC.

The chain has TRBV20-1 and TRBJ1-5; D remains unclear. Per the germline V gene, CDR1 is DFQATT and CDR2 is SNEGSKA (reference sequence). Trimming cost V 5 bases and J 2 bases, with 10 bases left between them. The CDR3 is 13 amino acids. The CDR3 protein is CSAVPGGNQPQHF. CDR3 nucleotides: TGCAGTGCTGTTCCGGGTGGCAATCAGCCCCAGCATTTT.

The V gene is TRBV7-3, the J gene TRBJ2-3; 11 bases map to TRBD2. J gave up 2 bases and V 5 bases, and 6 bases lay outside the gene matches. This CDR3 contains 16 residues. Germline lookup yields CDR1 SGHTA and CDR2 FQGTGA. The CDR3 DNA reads TGTGCCAGCAGCCGAATAGCGGGGGGGTCCACAGATACGCAGTATTTT. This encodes CASSRIAGGSTDTQYF.

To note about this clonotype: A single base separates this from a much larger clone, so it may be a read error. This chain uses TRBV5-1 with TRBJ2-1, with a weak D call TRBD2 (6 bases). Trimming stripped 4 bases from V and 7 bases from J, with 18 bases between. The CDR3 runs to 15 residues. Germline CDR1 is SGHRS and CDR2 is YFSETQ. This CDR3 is CASSAAGTRTNEQFF. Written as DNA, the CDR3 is TGCGCCAGCAGCGCAGCCGGGACTCGAACTAATGAGCAGTTCTTC.

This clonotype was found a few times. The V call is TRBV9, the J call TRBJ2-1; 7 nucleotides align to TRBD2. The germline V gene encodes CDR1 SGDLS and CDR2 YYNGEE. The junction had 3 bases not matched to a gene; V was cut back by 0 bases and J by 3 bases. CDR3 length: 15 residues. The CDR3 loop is CASSVVGGYYNEQFF. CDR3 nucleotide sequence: TGTGCCAGCAGCGTAGTGGGGGGGTACTACAATGAGCAGTTCTTC.

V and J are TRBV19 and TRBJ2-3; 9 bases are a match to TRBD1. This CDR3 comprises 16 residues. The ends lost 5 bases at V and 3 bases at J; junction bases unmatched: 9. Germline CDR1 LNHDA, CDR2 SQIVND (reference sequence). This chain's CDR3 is CASSLIPGQGTDTQYF. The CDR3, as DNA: TGTGCCAGTAGTCTAATACCGGGACAGGGAACAGATACGCAGTATTTT.

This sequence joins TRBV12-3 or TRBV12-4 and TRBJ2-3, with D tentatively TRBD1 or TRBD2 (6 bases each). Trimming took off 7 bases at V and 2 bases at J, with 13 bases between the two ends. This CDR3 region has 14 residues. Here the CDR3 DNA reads TGTGCCAGCAAGTTGGGGGGCAACACAGATACGCAGTATTTT. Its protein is CASKLGGNTDTQYF.

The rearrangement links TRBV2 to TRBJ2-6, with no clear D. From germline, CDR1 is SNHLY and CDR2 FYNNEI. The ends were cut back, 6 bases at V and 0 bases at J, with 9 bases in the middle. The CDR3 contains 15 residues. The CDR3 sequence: CASSIVASGANVLTF. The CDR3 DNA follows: TGTGCCAGCAGCATAGTAGCCTCTGGGGCCAACGTCCTGACTTTC.

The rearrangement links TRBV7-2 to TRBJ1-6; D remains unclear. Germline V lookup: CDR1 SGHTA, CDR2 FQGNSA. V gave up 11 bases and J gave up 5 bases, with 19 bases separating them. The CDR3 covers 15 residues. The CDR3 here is CASKLSGPNNSPLHF. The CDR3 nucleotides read TGTGCCTCCAAGTTGAGTGGCCCAAATAATTCACCCCTCCACTTT.

The CDR3, as DNA: TGCAGTGCTCGTACCGGGACTGTCAATCAGCCCCAGCATTTT. Its translation: CSARTGTVNQPQHF. This rearrangement joins TRBV20-1 to TRBJ1-5; a possible D gene is TRBD1 (5 bases). The CDR3 sequence is 14 residues long. Germline CDR1 and CDR2: DFQATT and SNEGSKA (reference sequence). Trimming shortened V by 5 bases and J by 3 bases, and 14 bases separated the two germline ends.

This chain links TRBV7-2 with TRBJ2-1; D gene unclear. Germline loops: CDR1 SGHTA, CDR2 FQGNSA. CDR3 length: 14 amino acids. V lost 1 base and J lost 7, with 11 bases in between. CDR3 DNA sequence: TGTGCCAGCAGCTTAGAACTGGGTATGAATGAGCAGTTCTTC. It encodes CASSLELGMNEQFF.

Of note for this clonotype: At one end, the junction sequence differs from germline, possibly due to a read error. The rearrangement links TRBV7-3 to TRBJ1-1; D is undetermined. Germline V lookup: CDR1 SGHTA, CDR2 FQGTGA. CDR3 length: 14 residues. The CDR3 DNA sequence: TGTGCCAGCAGCGTAACGATGACGGACACTGAAGCTTTCTTT. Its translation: CASSVTMTDTEAFF.

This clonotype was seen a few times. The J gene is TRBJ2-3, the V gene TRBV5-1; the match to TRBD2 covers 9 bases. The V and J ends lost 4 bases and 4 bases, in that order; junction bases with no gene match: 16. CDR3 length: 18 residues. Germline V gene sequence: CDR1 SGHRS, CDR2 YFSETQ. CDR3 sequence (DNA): TGCGCCAGCAGCCCGGCGAGCTTGGGCGGGGGGGCCTCAGATACGCAGTATTTT. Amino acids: CASSPASLGGGASDTQYF.

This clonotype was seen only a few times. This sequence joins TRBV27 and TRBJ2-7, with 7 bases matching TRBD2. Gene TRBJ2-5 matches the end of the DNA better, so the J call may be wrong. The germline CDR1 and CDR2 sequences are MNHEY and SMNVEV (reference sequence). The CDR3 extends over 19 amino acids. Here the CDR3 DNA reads TGTGCCAGCAGGAAAAACCTTGGGGGGGTGAAAGGATCGATGGAGACCCAGTACTTC. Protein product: CASRKNLGGVKGSMETQYF.

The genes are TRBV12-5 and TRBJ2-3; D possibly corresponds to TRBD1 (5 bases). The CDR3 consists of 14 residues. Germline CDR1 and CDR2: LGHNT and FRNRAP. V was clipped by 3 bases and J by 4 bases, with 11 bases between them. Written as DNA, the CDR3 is TGTGCTAGTGGTTTAGGAGTACAGGCAGATACGCAGTATTTT. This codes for CASGLGVQADTQYF.

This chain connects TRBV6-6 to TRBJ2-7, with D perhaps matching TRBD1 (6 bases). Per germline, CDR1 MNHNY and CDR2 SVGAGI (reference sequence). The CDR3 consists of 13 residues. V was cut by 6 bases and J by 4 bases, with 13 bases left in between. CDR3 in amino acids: CASREPQGYEQYF. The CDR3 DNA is TGTGCCAGCAGGGAACCACAGGGATACGAGCAGTACTTC.

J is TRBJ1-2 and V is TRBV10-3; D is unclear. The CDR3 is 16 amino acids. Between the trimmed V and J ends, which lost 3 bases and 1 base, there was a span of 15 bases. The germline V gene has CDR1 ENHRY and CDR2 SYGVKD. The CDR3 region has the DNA TGTGCCATCAGTGATACCAGACTCCTTCTTAACTATGGCTACACCTTC. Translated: CAISDTRLLLNYGYTF.

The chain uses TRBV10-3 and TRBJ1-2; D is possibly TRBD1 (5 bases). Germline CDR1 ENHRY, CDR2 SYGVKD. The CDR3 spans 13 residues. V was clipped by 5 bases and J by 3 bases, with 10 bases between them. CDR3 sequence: CAISSMGDYGYTF. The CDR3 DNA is TGTGCCATCAGTTCAATGGGGGACTATGGCTACACCTTC.

For the CDR3, the DNA is TGCAGTGCTAGAGACCCGCGAAGGTTGGGGGCTTTCTTT. This encodes CSARDPRRLGAFF. V usage is TRBV20-1 and J usage is TRBJ1-1, with D hard to call. V lost 0 bases and J lost 11, with 16 bases in between. Germline V CDR1 and CDR2: DFQATT, SNEGSKA (reference sequence). This CDR3 comprises 13 residues.

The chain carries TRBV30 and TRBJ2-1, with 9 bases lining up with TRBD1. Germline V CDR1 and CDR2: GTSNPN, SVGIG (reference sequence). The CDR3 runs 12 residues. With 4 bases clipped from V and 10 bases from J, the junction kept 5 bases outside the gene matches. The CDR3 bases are TGTGCCTGGAAGACAGGGGGTTGGGAGCAGTTCTTC. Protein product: CAWKTGGWEQFF.

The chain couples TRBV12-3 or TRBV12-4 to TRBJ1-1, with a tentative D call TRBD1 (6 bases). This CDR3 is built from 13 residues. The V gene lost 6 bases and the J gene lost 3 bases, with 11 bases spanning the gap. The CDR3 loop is CASSGGQDTEAFF. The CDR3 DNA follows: TGTGCCAGCAGCGGGGGACAAGACACTGAAGCTTTCTTT.

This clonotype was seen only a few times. CDR3 DNA sequence: TGTGCCAGCAGTTACGCGACCTTAAGGGACAGGGCTGAAGCTTTCTTT. This encodes CASSYATLRDRAEAFF. The chain couples TRBV6-2 or TRBV6-3 to TRBJ1-1, with 9 bases matching TRBD1. The ends lost 2 bases at V and 6 bases at J; junction bases unmatched: 10. CDR1 and CDR2 (germline): MNHEY, SVGEGT. This CDR3 spans 16 amino acids.

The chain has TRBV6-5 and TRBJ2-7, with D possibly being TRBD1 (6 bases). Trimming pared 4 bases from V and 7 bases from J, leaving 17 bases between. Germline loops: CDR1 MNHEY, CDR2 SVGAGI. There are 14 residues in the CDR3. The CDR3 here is CASSSGVRNNEQYF. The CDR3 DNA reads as TGTGCCAGCAGTTCAGGGGTAAGGAACAATGAGCAGTACTTC.

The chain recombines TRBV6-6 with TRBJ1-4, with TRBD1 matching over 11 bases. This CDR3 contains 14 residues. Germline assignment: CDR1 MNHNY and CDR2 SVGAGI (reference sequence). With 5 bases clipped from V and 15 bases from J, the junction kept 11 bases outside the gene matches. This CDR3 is CASSLGQGGIGMFF. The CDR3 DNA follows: TGTGCCAGCAGTCTGGGACAGGGGGGGATTGGGATGTTTTTT.

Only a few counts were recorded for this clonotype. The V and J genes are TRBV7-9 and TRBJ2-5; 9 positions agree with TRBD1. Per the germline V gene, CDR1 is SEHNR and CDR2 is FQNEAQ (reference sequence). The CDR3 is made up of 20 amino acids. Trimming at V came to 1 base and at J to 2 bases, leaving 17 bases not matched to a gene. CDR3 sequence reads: CASSLGIGIGQGTFQETQYF. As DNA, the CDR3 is TGTGCCAGCAGCTTAGGCATTGGGATTGGACAGGGGACATTTCAAGAGACCCAGTACTTC.